The 14 T cell receptor beta chains presented below share a single source sample, sequenced in a study of blood T cells in healthy people across ages. The use of a sample-barcoded 5' primer and a J-beta primer mix characterized a second PCR of about 7 to 12 cycles. TCRdb processed the 5' RACE reads anew with MiXCR; each CDR3 protein has one entry. The sample includes around 900,000 distinct CDR3 sequences, roughly 50% of them seen just once. Sequenced material: blood. Every receptor here comes from a woman aged 55-75 years in good health.

The chain employs TRBV18 and TRBJ2-2, with 9 bases lining up with TRBD1. The V gene end was trimmed by 4 bases and the J gene end by 7 bases; junction bases not matched to a gene: 7. Germline V CDR1 and CDR2: KGHSH, LQKENI. This CDR3 has 15 residues. This CDR3 is CASSRQGDVIGELFF. CDR3 DNA sequence: TGTGCCAGCTCACGACAGGGGGACGTCATCGGGGAGCTGTTTTTT.

The chain uses TRBV7-2 and TRBJ2-5; tentative D call: TRBD2 (6 bases). This CDR3 spans 16 amino acids. The ends were cut back, 1 base at V and 4 bases at J, with 16 bases in the middle. Germline CDR1 reads SGHTA; CDR2 reads FQGNSA. The CDR3 DNA is TGTGCCAGCAGCTTAGAGTTTCGGGGGAGCCGAGAGACCCAGTACTTC. Translated, it gives CASSLEFRGSRETQYF.

This clonotype was found a few times. The chain couples TRBV10-3 to TRBJ2-7; no clear D. CDR1 is ENHRY and CDR2 is SYGVKD in the germline V gene. This CDR3 is built from 15 residues. Trimming shortened V by 0 bases and J by 5 bases, and 14 bases separated the two germline ends. The CDR3 loop is CAISESGNQRDEQYF. CDR3 coding DNA: TGTGCCATCAGTGAGTCAGGAAATCAAAGGGACGAGCAGTACTTC.

The chain is built from TRBV4-3 and TRBJ1-3; TRBD1 matches 7 bases. The V segment lost 2 bases and the J segment 0 bases; nucleotides outside the gene matches: 1. The CDR3 contains 15 residues. Germline CDR1 and CDR2: LGHNA and YSLEER. The CDR3 DNA reads as TGCGCCAGCAGCCAACGGGACAGCTCTGGAAACACCATATATTTT. Protein product: CASSQRDSSGNTIYF.

The chain links TRBV20-1 to TRBJ2-5, with TRBD1 as a possible D gene (5 bases). Germline V gene sequence: CDR1 DFQATT, CDR2 SNEGSKA (reference sequence). This CDR3 is 13 amino acids long. Trimming left V 5 bases short and J 3 bases short, with 13 bases between. The CDR3 region is CSAWGQEKETQYF. CDR3 bases: TGCAGTGCTTGGGGCCAGGAAAAAGAGACCCAGTACTTC.

This rearrangement joins TRBV3-1 to TRBJ2-7; TRBD2 matches 9 bases. The CDR3 consists of 17 residues. Germline lookup yields CDR1 LGHDT and CDR2 YNNKEL (reference sequence). V lost 4 bases, J lost 1 base, and 11 bases stayed unmatched. CDR3: CASSPGRLLAGSYEQYF. CDR3 coding DNA: TGTGCCAGCAGCCCCGGAAGGTTACTAGCGGGTTCCTACGAGCAGTACTTC.

This chain joins TRBV18 and TRBJ2-7; D gene unclear. The CDR3 has 12 amino acids. Germline V gives CDR1 KGHSH, CDR2 LQKENI. V was clipped by 2 bases and J by 7 bases, with 9 bases between them. As DNA, the CDR3 is TGTGCCAGCTCACCAAAGGACGAGGAGCAGTACTTC. Protein: CASSPKDEEQYF.

The rearrangement links TRBV3-1 to TRBJ2-2, with D possibly matching TRBD2 (6 bases). The CDR3 totals 13 residues. The germline gives CDR1 LGHDT, CDR2 YNNKEL (reference sequence). Trimming left V 4 bases short and J 3 bases short, with 6 bases between. CDR3 coding DNA: TGTGCCAGCAGCCGCGGGGACACCGGGGAGCTGTTTTTT. It is translated as CASSRGDTGELFF.

V and J are TRBV4-1 and TRBJ2-1, with D uncertain. V was cut by 4 bases and J by 6 bases, with 16 bases left in between. CDR1 MGHRA and CDR2 YSYEKL come from the germline V gene. CDR3 length equals 15 residues. Written as DNA, the CDR3 is TGCGCCAGCAGCCTCCTGACTCCAGGAAGCAATGAGCAGTTCTTC. Translated, it gives CASSLLTPGSNEQFF.

The CDR3 DNA reads as TGTGCCAGCAGACTATGGGGACTAGGCAATCAGCCCCAGCATTTT. Residues: CASRLWGLGNQPQHF. The J gene is TRBJ1-5, the V gene TRBV6-1; a possible D gene is TRBD1 (5 bases). This CDR3 spans 15 amino acids. Between the trimmed V and J ends, which lost 6 bases and 2 bases, there was a span of 14 bases. CDR1 and CDR2 from the germline V gene are MNHNS and SASEGT.

This clonotype came up a few times. The chain joins TRBV20-1 to TRBJ2-3; 7 positions match TRBD1. The CDR3 loop spans 13 amino acids. V gave up 3 bases and J gave up 5 bases; unmatched junction bases: 5. Germline V gene lookup returns CDR1 DFQATT and CDR2 SNEGSKA (reference sequence). The CDR3 DNA reads as TGCAGTGCTAGCGCAGGGGGTGGAGATACGCAGTATTTT. Its protein product is CSASAGGGDTQYF.

The rearrangement joins TRBV28 to TRBJ2-7; D uncertain. Trimming took off 8 bases at V and 6 bases at J, with 20 bases between the two ends. From germline, CDR1 is MDHEN and CDR2 SYDVKM. CDR3 length: 14 amino acids. As DNA, the CDR3 is TGTGCCAGCGCTGATGATGTACTCCCCGGCGAGCAGTACTTC. It specifies CASADDVLPGEQYF.

The V call is TRBV7-2, the J call TRBJ2-7; D is unclear. Trimming cost V 0 bases and J 3 bases, with 12 bases left between them. Germline CDR1 and CDR2: SGHTA and FQGNSA. This CDR3 has 15 residues. The CDR3 nucleotides read TGTGCCAGCAGCTTAGCTTGGGCCTCGAACTACGAGCAGTACTTC. As protein: CASSLAWASNYEQYF.

The chain links TRBV2 to TRBJ2-3, with D tentatively TRBD1 (6 bases). CDR3 length: 16 residues. The germline V gene encodes CDR1 SNHLY and CDR2 FYNNEI. V was shortened by 4 bases and J by 1 base, with 15 bases between the two germline ends. DNA for the CDR3: TGTGCCAGCAGTGCCCGCAGGGGATCAGGCACAGATACGCAGTATTTT. This codes for CASSARRGSGTDTQYF. Filled out from reference TRBV2 and TRBJ2-3, the complete variable domain reads EPEVTQTPSHQVTQMGQEVILRCVPISNHLYFYWYRQILGQKVEFLVSFYNNEISEKSEIFDDQFSVERPDGSNFTLKIRSTKLEDSAMYFCASSARRGSGTDTQYFGPGTRLTVL.